These T cell receptor beta chains were read from a single sample in a study of blood T cell repertoires in COVID-19. The protocol was immunoSEQ multiplex PCR, while the TCRdb copy is restricted to in-frame clones and leaves out a portion. The sample consists of under 150,000 clones, roughly 69% of them appearing once. The specimen was peripheral blood. The origin of the receptors is a woman aged 70-85 years with acute or convalescent COVID-19. CDR3s include the opening cysteine and the closing phenylalanine or tryptophan. D genes are given only for firm matches. Only some rows state a clone size, as once, few, many or a class for expanded clones.

NA,TRBV10-2,TRBD2,TRBJ2-3,CASLLAGGTDTQYF,TGCGCCAGCCTTCTAGCGGGAGGCACAGATACGCAGTATTTT
NA,TRBV12-3/TRBV12-4,NA,TRBJ1-4,CASGGEKLFF,TGTGCCAGCGGGGGGGAAAAACTGTTTTTT
few,TRBV5-1,TRBD1,TRBJ1-2,CASSLGIDREGGYTF,TGCGCCAGCAGCTTGGGAATCGACAGGGAAGGTGGCTACACCTTC
NA,TRBV3-1/TRBV3-2,NA,TRBJ2-2,CASSQDLSANGELFF,TGTGCCAGCAGCCAAGATTTATCCGCTAATGGGGAGCTGTTTTTT
NA,TRBV24-1,NA,TRBJ2-3,CATSDLTRGTDTQYF,TGTGCCACCAGTGACTTGACTAGGGGCACAGATACGCAGTATTTT
NA,TRBV14,NA,TRBJ2-5,CASSQFREETQYF,TGTGCCAGCAGCCAATTCAGGGAAGAGACCCAGTACTTC
once,TRBV4-1,TRBD2,TRBJ2-7,CASSLHSGRTSYEQYF,TGCGCCAGCAGCCTCCATAGCGGGAGGACTTCCTACGAGCAGTACTTC
NA,TRBV6-5,TRBD2,TRBJ2-2,CASSLGLAGGTGELFF,TGTGCCAGCAGTTTGGGACTAGCGGGAGGAACCGGGGAGCTGTTTTTT
NA,TRBV3-1/TRBV3-2,TRBD1,TRBJ1-6,CASSQVGGQGSPLHF,TGTGCCAGCAGCCAAGTAGGGGGACAGGGGTCACCCCTCCACTTT
few,TRBV30,NA,TRBJ1-1,CAWTDFPNTEAFF,TGTGCCTGGACCGACTTCCCGAACACTGAAGCTTTCTTT
NA,TRBV3-1/TRBV3-2,TRBD1,TRBJ1-1,CASSQDDRAAFF,TGTGCCAGCAGCCAAGATGACAGGGCGGCTTTCTTT
NA,TRBV20-1,NA,TRBJ1-5,CSAGGNGPQHF,TGCAGTGCGGGGGGGAATGGGCCCCAGCATTTT
NA,TRBV27,NA,TRBJ1-6,CASSLTRAGAPLHF,TGTGCCAGCAGTTTAACCAGGGCTGGCGCACCCCTCCACTTT
NA,TRBV9,NA,TRBJ2-1,CASSVEGTKYNEQFF,TGTGCCAGCAGCGTAGAAGGGACAAAATACAATGAGCAGTTCTTC
many,TRBV5-1,NA,TRBJ2-1,CASSPLWGHSGDEQFF,TGCGCCAGCAGCCCATTGTGGGGCCATTCAGGAGATGAGCAGTTCTTC
NA,TRBV2,NA,TRBJ1-1,CASSEPPREAFF,TGTGCCAGCAGTGAACCACCCCGGGAAGCTTTCTTT
NA,TRBV28,NA,TRBJ2-7,CASSLVTSRDEQYF,TGTGCCAGCAGCCTAGTCACTTCCCGCGACGAGCAGTACTTC
NA,TRBV5-6,NA,TRBJ1-2,CASSLAGVVGGYTF,TGTGCCAGCAGCTTGGCCGGGGTTGTAGGAGGCTACACCTTC
NA,TRBV5-8,TRBD1,TRBJ1-5,CASSPGQGAFGNQPQHF,TGTGCCAGCAGCCCTGGACAGGGGGCTTTTGGCAATCAGCCCCAGCATTTT
NA,TRBV3-1/TRBV3-2,NA,TRBJ2-3,CASSQRLGSTDTQYF,TGTGCCAGCAGCCAGAGACTAGGGAGCACAGATACGCAGTATTTT
NA,TRBV5-1,NA,TRBJ1-1,CASRTARGDTEAFF,TGCGCCAGCAGAACGGCCAGGGGAGACACTGAAGCTTTCTTT
NA,TRBV7-9,NA,TRBJ1-5,CASSLGGDRRGNQPQHF,TGTGCCAGCAGCTTAGGGGGGGACCGTCGCGGGAATCAGCCCCAGCATTTT
NA,TRBV15,TRBD1,TRBJ2-5,CATSTRTGQETQYF,TGTGCCACCAGCACGCGGACAGGGCAGGAGACCCAGTACTTC
NA,TRBV29-1,TRBD1,TRBJ1-2,CSASLGGGYTF,TGCAGCGCATCCTTAGGGGGCGGCTACACCTTC
once,TRBV6-5,TRBD2,TRBJ2-7,CASSRTSGTPEQYF,TGTGCCAGCAGCCGGACTAGCGGGACTCCCGAGCAGTACTTC
NA,TRBV6-5,TRBD2,TRBJ2-3,CASEFSGGTDTQYF,TGTGCCAGCGAATTTAGCGGGGGCACAGATACGCAGTATTTT
NA,TRBV5-1,TRBD1,TRBJ2-7,CASSPGDSTYEQYF,TGCGCCAGCAGCCCAGGGGACAGCACCTACGAGCAGTACTTC
few,TRBV28,NA,TRBJ1-5,CASSASLGGFNQPQHF,TGTGCCAGCAGTGCCTCGCTGGGGGGGTTCAATCAGCCCCAGCATTTT
few,TRBV7-9,TRBD2,TRBJ2-7,CASSWGLADSGEQYF,TGTGCCAGCAGCTGGGGACTAGCGGACTCAGGGGAGCAGTACTTC
NA,TRBV4-2,NA,TRBJ2-3,CASSERAADTQYF,TGTGCCAGCAGCGAACGAGCCGCAGATACGCAGTATTTT
few,TRBV7-6,NA,TRBJ2-7,CASSLQTGDYEQYF,TGTGCCAGCAGCTTACAGACAGGAGACTACGAGCAGTACTTC
NA,TRBV7-9,NA,TRBJ2-7,CASSLTTGTYEQYF,TGTGCCAGCAGCTTAACCACAGGGACCTACGAGCAGTACTTC
once,TRBV6-6,NA,TRBJ1-5,CASSYEGEGQPQHF,TGTGCCAGCAGTTACGAAGGGGAAGGTCAGCCCCAGCATTTT
NA,TRBV14,TRBD1,TRBJ1-1,CASSPNQGAVTEAFF,TGTGCCAGCAGCCCTAACCAGGGGGCGGTCACTGAAGCTTTCTTT
NA,TRBV9,TRBD2,TRBJ2-1,CASSLGGLGHYNEQFF,TGTGCCAGCAGCCTAGGGGGACTAGGCCATTACAATGAGCAGTTCTTC
NA,TRBV5-1,TRBD2,TRBJ2-1,CASSSSGGFGNEQFF,TGCGCCAGCAGCTCCAGCGGGGGGTTTGGGAATGAGCAGTTCTTC
NA,TRBV18,TRBD1,TRBJ2-5,CASSLSRGTETQYF,TGTGCCAGCTCACTAAGCAGGGGGACAGAGACCCAGTACTTC
NA,TRBV5-4,NA,TRBJ2-5,CASSTGTTETQYF,TGTGCCAGCAGCACAGGGACTACTGAGACCCAGTACTTC
once,TRBV27,TRBD2,TRBJ2-1,CASSLAGGTSGAFEQFF,TGTGCCAGCAGTTTAGCCGGCGGGACTAGCGGAGCTTTCGAGCAGTTCTTC
once,TRBV29-1,NA,TRBJ1-1,CSALGAKDTEAFF,TGCAGCGCCTTGGGGGCGAAGGACACTGAAGCTTTCTTT
NA,TRBV19,NA,TRBJ2-2,CASPSASNTGELFF,TGTGCCAGTCCCAGCGCGTCGAACACCGGGGAGCTGTTTTTT
NA,TRBV12-3/TRBV12-4,TRBD1,TRBJ1-2,CASSPPGQGSYTF,TGTGCCAGCAGTCCACCTGGACAGGGGAGCTACACCTTC
once,TRBV5-4,NA,TRBJ1-2,CASSLEYGNYGYTF,TGTGCCAGCAGCTTGGAGTACGGGAACTATGGCTACACCTTC
once,TRBV2,NA,TRBJ2-7,CASSEQKQRGGRQYF,TGTGCCAGCAGTGAACAGAAACAGAGGGGGGGGCGGCAGTACTTC
NA,TRBV15,TRBD1,TRBJ1-1,CAVHTGGEGYTEAFF,TGTGCCGTACACACAGGGGGCGAGGGCTACACTGAAGCTTTCTTT
NA,TRBV5-1,TRBD1,TRBJ2-2,CASSRDRGNTGELFF,TGCGCCAGCAGCCGAGACAGGGGGAACACCGGGGAGCTGTTTTTT
NA,TRBV29-1,TRBD2,TRBJ2-1,CSVEGLAGSFEQFF,TGCAGCGTTGAGGGACTAGCGGGGTCTTTTGAGCAGTTCTTC
few,TRBV2,TRBD1,TRBJ2-3,CASEFDRGSTDTQYF,TGTGCCAGCGAGTTTGACAGGGGAAGCACAGATACGCAGTATTTT
NA,TRBV6-6,TRBD1,TRBJ2-7,CASSYGTGPSDEQYF,TGTGCCAGCAGTTACGGGACAGGGCCCTCTGACGAGCAGTACTTC
NA,TRBV5-1,NA,TRBJ2-1,CASSGGAVEDEQFF,TGCGCCAGCAGCGGGGGGGCCGTTGAGGATGAGCAGTTCTTC
NA,TRBV25-1,TRBD1,TRBJ1-4,CASSKQGGGKLFF,TGTGCCAGCAGTAAACAGGGGGGTGGAAAACTGTTTTTT
NA,TRBV19,TRBD1,TRBJ1-4,CASSIDPPTGATNEKLFF,TGTGCCAGTAGTATAGACCCCCCGACAGGGGCAACTAATGAAAAACTGTTTTTT
NA,TRBV5-1,NA,TRBJ2-7,CASSLEQGISYEQYF,TGCGCCAGCAGCTTGGAACAGGGAATCTCCTACGAGCAGTACTTC